This record covers a single T cell receptor beta chain. As yet, its antigen is unknown. The sample originates from a study of long-term antiretroviral therapy in people with HIV. General observations from the study: Even long-term ART left TRB diversity below transplant donor controls, despite gains. Comparison with controls showed narrower CDR3 length ranges in HIV repertoires.

With survey level as its setting, the immunoSEQ assay was v3.0. Data came from immunoSEQ multiplex PCR; TCRdb stores just in-frame clones and leaves some out. The table includes under 25,000 clones, 86% detected once. Here the sequenced sample was unsorted PBMCs, taken 0.5 years after starting antiretroviral therapy. This sequence was found in a middle-aged man with HIV.

CDR3 bases: TGTGCCAGCAGTTTCTTTTTGGGGGCGAGCTACGAGCAGTACTTC. Protein sequence: CASSFFLGASYEQYF. The chain uses TRBV28 and TRBJ2-7, with TRBD1 as a possible D gene (6 bases). The CDR3 consists of 15 residues. Germline V gene data show CDR1 as MDHEN and CDR2 as SYDVKM. The V gene lost 3 bases and the J gene lost 3 bases, with 15 bases spanning the gap.